This TCR beta chain was sequenced in a study of identical twins. TCRdb independently ran MiXCR on the 5' RACE reads; one entry per CDR3 protein. The table lists 200,000 or so distinct CDR3 sequences, more than 15% of them singletons, with around two fifths in the top ten. The germline CDR1 and CDR2 sequences are MRHNA and SNTAGT. The junction had 4 bases not matched to a gene; V was cut back by 2 bases and J by 7 bases. This CDR3 region has 15 residues. The data were also submitted as part of a second study, on T cells expressing NK-cell markers.

This chain connects TRBV6-4 to TRBJ2-1, with 11 bases matching TRBD2. The sequenced sample consisted of CD8+ T cells sorted from blood. The sequence was obtained from a young woman in good health. The CDR3 coding sequence is TGTGCCAGCAGTGACAAGACTAGCGGGAATAATGAGCAGTTCTTC. Its protein is CASSDKTSGNNEQFF.